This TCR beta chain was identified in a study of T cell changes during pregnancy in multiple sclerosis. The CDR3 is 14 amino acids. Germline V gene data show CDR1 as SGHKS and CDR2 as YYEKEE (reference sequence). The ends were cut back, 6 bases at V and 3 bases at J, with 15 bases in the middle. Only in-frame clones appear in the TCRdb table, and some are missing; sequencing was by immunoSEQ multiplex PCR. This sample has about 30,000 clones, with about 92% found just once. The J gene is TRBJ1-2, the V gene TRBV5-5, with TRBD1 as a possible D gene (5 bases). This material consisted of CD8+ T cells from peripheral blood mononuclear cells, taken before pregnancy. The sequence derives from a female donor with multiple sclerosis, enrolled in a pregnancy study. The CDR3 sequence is CASIPAGGDYGYTF. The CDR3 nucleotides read TGTGCCAGCATCCCAGCCGGGGGGGACTATGGCTACACCTTC.